The entry that follows covers one TCR beta chain sequence. Its antigen is not known. The data were taken from a study of shared clonotypes between healthy human individuals. Germline V CDR1 and CDR2: LNHNV, YYDKDF (reference sequence). Trimming cost V 1 base and J 2 bases, with 14 bases left between them. This CDR3 has 16 residues. Repertoires were generated with immunoSEQ multiplex PCR, while TCRdb's copy carries only in-frame clones and drops some. The repertoire has 1,500,000 or so clones, over 95% of them found once; the top ten carry 1% to 1.5%. CD4+ cells yielded CD45RA+ naive and CD45RA-negative memory subsets. General study points: Shared clonotypes: about 4.6% naive CD4, around 3.4% naive CD8, 2.3% memory CD4, 0.35% to 0.5% memory CD8. Generation of non-shared clonotypes was less probable than generation of clonotypes shared by all four donors. Sorted-subset sequencing, rarefaction showed, was incomplete despite large depth.

The specimen was naive CD4+ T cells sorted from blood. Subset here: CD45RA+ positively selected. This chain connects TRBV15 to TRBJ2-5; the D is unclear. The TCR originated in a young man in good health. The CDR3 DNA follows: TGTGCCACCAGCAGAGGGGTTGGGCAGAGTCAAGAGACCCAGTACTTC. Translating gives CATSRGVGQSQETQYF.